The 5 T cell receptor beta chains below were found in one sample sequenced in a study of cytomegalovirus exposure and HLA in healthy donors (dated by TCRdb to about 2017). To prepare the library, the immunoSEQ multiplex PCR assay was applied. TCRdb obtained this table from immuneACCESS and retained in-frame rearrangements with V and J assigned. These tables miss some clones; where compared with another copy, unresolved V genes account for less than half of the shortfall, and the remainder is unexplained. The sample records 90,000 to 100,000 clones, 93% of which are singletons. Approximately 1% of the sample lies in the top ten. Input material: PBMCs. These receptors were collected from a woman aged 25 to 45 in good health and CMV-seropositive.

The chain is built from TRBV7-8 and TRBJ2-3, with 8 positions matching TRBD2. Germline V gives CDR1 SGHVS, CDR2 FQNEAQ. J was trimmed by 2 bases and V by 1 base; bases with no gene match: 5. CDR3 size: 16 residues. CDR3 sequence reads: CASSLEDGRVTDTQYF. The CDR3 nucleotides read TGTGCCAGCAGCTTAGAAGACGGGAGGGTCACAGATACGCAGTATTTT.

The chain recombines TRBV9 with TRBJ2-5, with TRBD1 identical over 7 bases. The CDR3 is made up of 14 amino acids. V lost 0 bases, J lost 5 bases, and 4 bases stayed unmatched. CDR1 and CDR2 (germline): SGDLS, YYNGEE. CDR3 DNA sequence: TGTGCCAGCAGCGTAGACAGGGGCTCGGAGACCCAGTACTTC. Its translation: CASSVDRGSETQYF.

The chain has TRBV19 and TRBJ2-5, with 7 bases identical to TRBD2. The germline CDR1 and CDR2 sequences are LNHDA and SQIVND (reference sequence). V lost 5 bases, J lost 7 bases, and 4 bases stayed unmatched. This CDR3 contains 12 residues. In DNA form, the CDR3 reads TGTGCCAGTAGTGGGACTAAGGTGACCCAGTACTTC. Translating it yields CASSGTKVTQYF. The variable domain in full, completed from reference TRBV19 and TRBJ2-5, reads DGGITQSPKYLFRKEGQNVTLSCEQNLNHDAMYWYRQDPGQGLRLIYYSQIVNDFQKGDIAEGYSVSREKKESFPLTVTSAQKNPTAFYLCASSGTKVTQYFGPGTRLLVL.

The chain combines TRBV9 with TRBJ2-5, with TRBD1 identical over 8 bases. This CDR3 is 16 amino acids long. Losses at the gene ends were 0 bases for V and 9 bases for J; bases not matched to a gene: 13. Germline CDR1 is SGDLS and CDR2 is YYNGEE. The CDR3: CASSVDPGQAAGAQYF. The CDR3 bases are TGTGCCAGCAGCGTAGATCCGGGACAGGCAGCCGGGGCCCAGTACTTC.

The J gene is TRBJ1-5, the V gene TRBV6-5; 7 bases fit TRBD1. This CDR3 spans 15 amino acids. Germline V lookup: CDR1 MNHEY, CDR2 SVGAGI. J gave up 2 bases and V 6 bases, and 7 bases lay outside the gene matches. The CDR3, as DNA: TGTGCCAGCAGCCCCATCGGACAGGGCAATCAGCCCCAGCATTTT. Amino acid sequence: CASSPIGQGNQPQHF.